Following are 31 T cell receptor beta chains from one sample sequenced in a study of T-cell memory formation after mild COVID-19. Each CDR3 protein is one row after TCRdb ran MiXCR on the 5' RACE reads. Seen here are about 560,000 distinct CDR3 sequences, 15% to 20% observed once, and the top ten hold about 7.5%. Sequences were obtained from PBMCs or a T cell subset sorted from them (not recorded which). The receptors were gathered from an adult woman who had mild COVID-19 (a few samples of this study predate the infection). Cell type and time point are not known.

This rearrangement joins TRBV19 to TRBJ2-1; maybe TRBD2 (6 bases). The CDR3 is 11 residues long. The germline V and J ends were trimmed by 10 bases and 8 bases, with 12 bases remaining between them. Germline V gene data show CDR1 as LNHDA and CDR2 as SQIVND (reference sequence). CDR3 protein: CATSGRHEQFF. CDR3 DNA: TGTGCCACTTCGGGGAGGCATGAGCAGTTCTTC.

This clonotype was picked up a small number of times. The rearrangement joins TRBV5-1 to TRBJ2-3; no clear D gene. The CDR3 covers 13 residues. The germline V gene has CDR1 SGHRS and CDR2 YFSETQ. V was trimmed by 4 bases and J by 3 bases, leaving 9 bases between them. CDR3 in DNA: TGCGCCAGCAGCCATACAATGACAGATACGCAGTATTTT. Amino acid sequence: CASSHTMTDTQYF. Full variable domain (rest looked up from reference TRBV5-1 and TRBJ2-3): KAGVTQTPRYLIKTRGQQVTLSCSPISGHRSVSWYQQTPGQGLQFLFEYFSETQRNKGNFPGRFSGRQFSNSRSEMNVSTLELGDSALYLCASSHTMTDTQYFGPGTRLTVL.

This clonotype was counted ten times or more. The chain couples TRBV27 to TRBJ1-1; 10 bases are a match to TRBD1. The CDR3 has 17 amino acids. The germline V gene encodes CDR1 MNHEY and CDR2 SMNVEV (reference sequence). The trim removed 4 bases at V and 0 bases at J, leaving 8 bases unmatched. The CDR3 DNA follows: TGTGCCAGCAGTTCCCGGGACAGGGGATTAATGAACACTGAAGCTTTCTTT. Translation gives CASSSRDRGLMNTEAFF.

This clonotype was detected a few times. This rearrangement joins TRBV24-1 to TRBJ2-4, with D hard to call. The germline V gene has CDR1 KGHDR and CDR2 SFDVKD. V lost 1 base and J 13 bases, leaving 13 bases between the germline ends. The CDR3 is 13 amino acids. Here the CDR3 reads CATSDFRHNEQYF. As DNA, the CDR3 is TGTGCCACCAGTGATTTCCGGCACAACGAACAGTACTTC.

This clonotype was found a few times. V usage is TRBV7-9 and J usage is TRBJ2-1, with TRBD2 identical over 7 bases. The V segment lost 0 bases and the J segment 14 bases; nucleotides outside the gene matches: 4. CDR1 is SEHNR, CDR2 FQNEAQ, per germline (reference sequence). The CDR3 loop spans 12 amino acids. CDR3 nucleotide sequence: TGTGCCAGCAGCTTAGCGGGAGGGCCAAAGTTCTTC. Translated: CASSLAGGPKFF. Using reference TRBV7-9 and TRBJ2-1 for the parts outside the CDR3, the full variable domain is DTGVSQNPRHKITKRGQNVTFRCDPISEHNRLYWYRQTLGQGPEFLTYFQNEAQLEKSRLLSDRFSAERPKGSFSTLEIQRTEQGDSAMYLCASSLAGGPKFFGPGTRLTVL.

This clonotype was seen a few times. This chain connects TRBV12-3 or TRBV12-4 to TRBJ1-1; 7 nucleotides align to TRBD1. J was trimmed by 5 bases and V by 7 bases; bases with no gene match: 7. The CDR3 is 13 residues long. As DNA, the CDR3 is TGTGCCAGCACTCCGACAGGGAGGACTGAAGCTTTCTTT. Its protein product is CASTPTGRTEAFF.

This clonotype was counted many times. The V and J genes are TRBV7-3 and TRBJ2-1, with D perhaps assigned TRBD1 or TRBD2 (5 bases each). Per the germline V gene, CDR1 is SGHTA and CDR2 is FQGTGA. The length of the CDR3 is 13 residues. The V end lost 4 bases, the J end lost 9 bases, and 13 bases lay between the germline ends. CDR3 sequence: CASSSDLRGEQFF. CDR3 in DNA: TGTGCCAGCAGCTCAGACTTGAGGGGTGAGCAGTTCTTC. Based on the CDR3 plus reference TRBV7-3 and TRBJ2-1, the full variable domain is GAGVSQTPSNKVTEKGKYVELRCDPISGHTALYWYRQSLGQGPEFLIYFQGTGAADDSGLPNDRFFAVRPEGSVSTLKIQRTERGDSAVYLCASSSDLRGEQFFGPGTRLTVL.

This clonotype was detected ten times or more. The DNA is omitted, as the CDR3 cannot be located on it reliably, and the CDR3 follows TCRdb's listing. The V call is TRBV29-1, the J call TRBJ2-7; TRBD1 reflects the table's D call only, with no check against the DNA. The CDR3 has 11 residues if both end residues are counted. CDR1 and CDR2 (germline): SQVTM, ANQGSEA. CDR3: CSVGDGSLKYF.

This clonotype came up many times. This chain uses TRBV12-3 or TRBV12-4 with TRBJ2-7; TRBD2 matches 10 bases. V was clipped by 5 bases and J by 2 bases; unmatched bases: 6. There are 15 residues in the CDR3. The CDR3 DNA sequence: TGTGCCAGCAGTAAGGGACTAGCGCCCGCCTACGAGCAGTACTTC. Translating gives CASSKGLAPAYEQYF.

The chain is built from TRBV5-4 and TRBJ1-5; D unclear. Germline CDR1 is SGHNT and CDR2 is YYREEE (reference sequence). Between the trimmed V and J ends, which lost 0 bases and 0 bases, there was a span of 10 bases. The length of the CDR3 is 16 residues. In DNA, the CDR3 is TGTGCCAGCAGCTTGGGGGGTAGGCATAGCAATCAGCCCCAGCATTTT. Translated, it gives CASSLGGRHSNQPQHF.

The table lists this clonotype with a few counts. The chain recombines TRBV6-5 with TRBJ1-2; 8 positions agree with TRBD1. Germline CDR1 is MNHEY and CDR2 is SVGAGI. J was trimmed by 0 bases and V by 2 bases; bases with no gene match: 5. This CDR3 has 16 amino acids. The DNA for the CDR3 is TGTGCCAGCAGTTACGTATACAGGGGGGCTAACTATGGCTACACCTTC. Translation: CASSYVYRGANYGYTF.

The chain couples TRBV6-2 or TRBV6-3 to TRBJ2-1; 7 positions agree with TRBD2. Germline V lookup: CDR1 MNHEY, CDR2 SVGEGT. The junction had 7 bases not matched to a gene; V was cut back by 6 bases and J by 11 bases. There are 12 residues in the CDR3. The CDR3 is CASRAMGGKQFF. The CDR3 region has the DNA TGTGCCAGCAGAGCAATGGGGGGGAAGCAGTTCTTC.

The chain links TRBV24-1 to TRBJ2-7, with D unresolved. The CDR3 spans 14 residues. CDR1 and CDR2 from the germline V gene are KGHDR and SFDVKD. Trimming stripped 4 bases from V and 0 bases from J, with 9 bases between. The CDR3 DNA reads as TGTGCCACCAGTGACCGGACGGACTCCTACGAGCAGTACTTC. Translation gives CATSDRTDSYEQYF.

V gene TRBV27 combines with J gene TRBJ1-4; possibly TRBD1 for D (6 bases). V lost 0 bases and J 8 bases, leaving 10 bases between the germline ends. The germline V gene has CDR1 MNHEY and CDR2 SMNVEV (reference sequence). This CDR3 is 14 amino acids long. The CDR3 bases are TGTGCCAGCAGTTTATCCAGGGGAAGGGAAAAACTGTTTTTT. Translation gives CASSLSRGREKLFF.

This clonotype was seen ten or more times. The CDR3 protein is CASSPPSRGTYEQYF. The CDR3 nucleotides read TGTGCCAGCTCACCACCGAGCAGGGGGACCTACGAGCAGTACTTC. This chain uses TRBV18 with TRBJ2-7; 7 bases line up with TRBD1. The germline gives CDR1 KGHSH, CDR2 LQKENI. J gave up 2 bases and V 0 bases, and 4 bases lay outside the gene matches. CDR3 length: 15 amino acids.

This clonotype was observed a few times. The gene calls are TRBV19 and TRBJ2-7; perhaps TRBD1 as D (6 bases). Germline loops: CDR1 LNHDA, CDR2 SQIVND (reference sequence). This CDR3 comprises 15 residues. V lost 3 bases and J lost 3, with 15 bases in between. CDR3 coding DNA: TGTGCCAGTAGTATCTGGGGGCGCGGTGGCTACGAGCAGTACTTC. Translating it yields CASSIWGRGGYEQYF.

This clonotype was observed a few times. The chain combines TRBV5-5 with TRBJ2-3; TRBD1 or TRBD2 may be the D gene (5 bases each). The CDR3 has 15 residues. CDR1 SGHKS and CDR2 YYEKEE come from the germline V gene (reference sequence). Trimming cost V 4 bases and J 2 bases, with 14 bases left between them. The CDR3 loop reads CASSPFTGLTDTQYF. Here the CDR3 DNA reads TGTGCCAGCAGCCCGTTCACGGGGCTCACAGATACGCAGTATTTT.

The chain is built from TRBV25-1 and TRBJ2-5, with 11 bases identical to TRBD2. With V trimmed by 1 base and J by 1 base, 5 bases remained unmatched. Germline CDR1 MGHDK, CDR2 SYGVNS. The CDR3 loop spans 17 amino acids. The CDR3 bases are TGTGCCAGCAGTGAATCAACTAGCGGGGGAGCCCAAGAGACCCAGTACTTC. This sequence encodes CASSESTSGGAQETQYF.

The rearrangement uses TRBV29-1 and TRBJ2-7, with no clear D. The germline gives CDR1 SQVTM, CDR2 ANQGSEA. This CDR3 spans 11 amino acids. CDR3 sequence: CRQAFSYEQYF. In DNA, the CDR3 is TGCAGGCAGGCCTTCTCCTACGAGCAGTACTTC.

This clonotype was counted between two and nine times. The genes are TRBV12-3 or TRBV12-4 and TRBJ2-1; a weak D match, TRBD2 (6 bases). Trimming shortened V by 6 bases and J by 4 bases, and 16 bases separated the two germline ends. There are 15 residues in the CDR3. CDR3 DNA sequence: TGTGCCAGCAGAGGGACTTCTCGTTATTACAATGAGCAGTTCTTC. It translates to CASRGTSRYYNEQFF.

The chain combines TRBV4-1 with TRBJ2-1; maybe TRBD2 (6 bases). From germline, CDR1 is MGHRA and CDR2 YSYEKL. The germline V and J ends were trimmed by 6 bases and 5 bases, with 17 bases remaining between them. This CDR3 has 15 amino acids. For the CDR3, the DNA is TGCGCCAGCAGACCGACGGCGGGGAAGCACAATGAGCAGTTCTTC. It is translated as CASRPTAGKHNEQFF.

This clonotype was detected a few times. The J gene is TRBJ2-1, the V gene TRBV12-5; 7 nucleotides agree with TRBD1. Germline loops: CDR1 LGHNT, CDR2 FRNRAP. With V trimmed by 0 bases and J by 3 bases, 17 bases remained unmatched. The CDR3 covers 20 residues. CDR3 protein: CASGLVDLWSRQGVYNEQFF. The DNA for the CDR3 is TGTGCTAGTGGTTTGGTAGACCTCTGGTCCCGACAGGGTGTCTACAATGAGCAGTTCTTC.

In its sample, this clonotype was seen many times. At one boundary the junction diverges from the germline segment, which might be a read error. CDR3 bases: TGTGCCAGCAGTGACCCCTCCTCCTACGAGCAGTACTTC. It translates to CASSDPSSYEQYF. The chain employs TRBV5-1 and TRBJ2-7; D not certain. The germline V gene has CDR1 SGHRS and CDR2 YFSETQ. The CDR3 extends over 13 amino acids.

This clonotype was seen only a few times. The CDR3 sequence: CASSINSRQETQYF. In DNA form, the CDR3 reads TGTGCCAGTAGTATTAACAGCCGGCAAGAGACCCAGTACTTC. This sequence joins TRBV19 and TRBJ2-5; D is unresolved. Trimming took off 3 bases at V and 2 bases at J, with 10 bases between the two ends. This CDR3 comprises 14 residues. Germline CDR1 reads LNHDA; CDR2 reads SQIVND (reference sequence).

This clonotype was picked up a small number of times. The chain employs TRBV12-3 or TRBV12-4 and TRBJ1-5; D not certain. The V end lost 4 bases, the J end lost 6 bases, and 7 bases lay between the germline ends. The CDR3 runs 12 residues. CDR3 loop: CASSSAIQPQHF. DNA of the CDR3: TGTGCCAGCAGTTCAGCCATTCAGCCCCAGCATTTT.

This clonotype occurred a few times. The chain is built from TRBV10-3 and TRBJ1-1; D gene unclear. CDR1 is ENHRY and CDR2 is SYGVKD in the germline V gene. Trimming removed 3 bases from V and 1 base from J, with 9 bases in between. The CDR3 totals 14 residues. This CDR3 reads CAISETDWNTEAFF. The DNA for the CDR3 is TGTGCCATCAGTGAAACCGATTGGAACACTGAAGCTTTCTTT.

In this sample, this clonotype turned up a few times. This chain links TRBV28 with TRBJ2-3, with 7 bases fitting TRBD2. The CDR3 totals 16 residues. Germline V gene data show CDR1 as MDHEN and CDR2 as SYDVKM. The V and J ends lost 4 bases and 2 bases, in that order; junction bases with no gene match: 9. The CDR3 region has the DNA TGTGCCAGCAGTTACCAAGGGCGGGAGTTCACAGATACGCAGTATTTT. This codes for CASSYQGREFTDTQYF.

This sequence joins TRBV4-3 and TRBJ2-5, with a weak D call TRBD2 (6 bases). Per the germline V gene, CDR1 is LGHNA and CDR2 is YSLEER. Trimming removed 0 bases at V and 5 bases at J, with 16 bases between. CDR3 length equals 16 residues. In nucleotides, the CDR3 is TGCGCCAGCAGCCAAGATCCCCCGGGAGAGTATGAGACCCAGTACTTC. This codes for CASSQDPPGEYETQYF.

This clonotype was found many times. This rearrangement joins TRBV7-9 to TRBJ2-3; no definite D call. The J call may be incorrect, as the DNA end agrees better with TRBJ2-5. Germline-derived CDR1 and CDR2 are SEHNR and FQNEAQ (reference sequence). This CDR3 comprises 12 residues. In nucleotides, the CDR3 is TGTGCCAGCAGCTCCGCTACGGATACCCAGTACTTC. Amino acid sequence: CASSSATDTQYF.

The chain links TRBV10-3 to TRBJ2-5, with 10 nucleotides matching TRBD1. The CDR3 contains 15 residues. The junction had 5 bases not matched to a gene; V was cut back by 5 bases and J by 2 bases. Per germline, CDR1 ENHRY and CDR2 SYGVKD. The CDR3 bases are TGTGCCATCAGTTCCGCGGGACAGGGGCAAGAGACCCAGTACTTC. Protein sequence: CAISSAGQGQETQYF.

In its sample, this clonotype was seen a few times. V is TRBV20-1 and J is TRBJ1-1; D ambiguous. The V gene lost 6 bases and the J gene lost 3 bases, with 11 bases spanning the gap. In germline, CDR1 is DFQATT, CDR2 SNEGSKA (reference sequence). The CDR3 has 12 residues. The CDR3 DNA is TGCAGTGCGCCGGACCTGGACACTGAAGCTTTCTTT. Translation gives CSAPDLDTEAFF.